This T cell receptor (beta chain) was identified during a study of blood T cell repertoires in COVID-19. Study-level information: COVID-19 samples from acute and convalescent phases originated in the United States, Italy and Spain. From T cells, B-cell-depleted T cells, or PBMCs came the material, which was cDNA or gDNA.

The CDR3 length is 14 residues. The germline gives CDR1 SGHRS, CDR2 YFSETQ. Trimming took off 2 bases at V and 3 bases at J, with 9 bases between the two ends. Source study methods: Amplification with reference gene primers provided the estimates of nucleated cell counts. Method: immunoSEQ multiplex PCR; TCRdb's copy keeps in-frame clones and lacks some. V and J calls and clone size come straight from that table; D and trimming were deduced from the DNA. The data contain 250,000 or so clones, 80% to 85% of them singletons. The J gene is TRBJ2-1, the V gene TRBV5-1; possibly TRBD2 for D (5 bases). The clonotype originates from a woman in her forties who had recovered from COVID-19. Sequences were obtained from peripheral blood. The chain's CDR3 is CASSFRESYNEQFF. DNA of the CDR3: TGCGCCAGCAGCTTCCGGGAAAGCTACAATGAGCAGTTCTTC.